The rows below give T cell receptor beta chains drawn from one sample of a study of immune evolution from preneoplasia to lung adenocarcinoma. Profiling relied on immunoSEQ multiplex PCR, and the TCRdb table lists in-frame clones only, not all of them. Here the sample spans 10,000 or so clones, roughly 84% being singletons. Sequenced sample: FFPE minimally invasive lung adenocarcinoma tissue. The receptors derive from a person aged 65-85 years with lung adenocarcinoma. The CDR3 runs from the conserved cysteine through the conserved F or W. Fields, in order: J gene, V gene, D gene, CDR3 protein, CDR3 DNA. The D gene is left open where the match is weak.

TRBJ1-1 TRBV18 . CASSPPDRLNTEAFF TGTGCCAGCTCACCACCAGACAGGCTGAACACTGAAGCTTTCTTT
TRBJ1-3 TRBV9 . CASSVGIFGNTIYF TGTGCCAGCAGCGTAGGAATATTTGGAAACACCATATATTTT
TRBJ1-5 TRBV4-1 . CASSQPGLRGGQPQHF TGCGCCAGCAGCCAACCGGGACTTAGAGGGGGTCAGCCCCAGCATTTT
TRBJ2-3 TRBV27 TRBD2 CASSSQREADTQYF TGTGCCAGCAGTTCTCAGCGGGAGGCAGATACGCAGTATTTT
TRBJ1-2 TRBV28 . CASSKSGSQGGYTF TGTGCCAGCAGCAAAAGTGGGTCGCAGGGAGGCTACACCTTC
TRBJ2-7 TRBV18 TRBD1 CASSPKGRQGGSYEQYF TGTGCCAGCTCACCTAAGGGCCGACAGGGGGGCTCCTACGAGCAGTACTTC
TRBJ2-1 TRBV29-1 . CSVEGAWTADNEQFF TGCAGCGTTGAAGGGGCTTGGACAGCAGACAATGAGCAGTTCTTC
TRBJ1-2 TRBV5-4 TRBD1 CASSRPLGTGNYGYTF TGTGCCAGCAGCCGCCCCCTAGGGACAGGGAATTATGGCTACACCTTC
TRBJ2-5 TRBV7-8 TRBD2 CASSPQRSGLVRETQYF TGTGCCAGCAGCCCCCAAAGATCCGGACTAGTCAGAGAGACCCAGTACTTC
TRBJ1-4 TRBV2 . CASTPARKINEKLFF TGTGCCAGCACTCCCGCGCGGAAGATTAATGAAAAACTGTTTTTT